This T cell receptor beta chain was retrieved from a study of tumor and adjacent non-tumor tissue in lung cancer. This clonotype has at least ten counts. Antigen: not known. The template was RNA from unsorted bulk tissue. Findings and caveats of the study: TCR diversity was significantly greater in tumor than normal lung tissue.

Three rounds of nested PCR, following a modified ARM-PCR protocol, produced the TCRbeta library. Via MiXCR, TCRdb re-called the multiplex PCR reads, giving one row per CDR3 protein. The sample has approximately 90,000 distinct CDR3 sequences, roughly three fifths seen once. The ends lost 0 bases at V and 0 bases at J; junction bases unmatched: 10. The CDR3 has 19 residues. Per the germline V gene, CDR1 is MGHRA and CDR2 is YSYEKL. This chain uses TRBV4-1 with TRBJ2-1; 8 bases are shared with TRBD2. The origin of this receptor is a man between 70 and 80 years old with non-small cell lung cancer. The material sequenced was lung tumor tissue. The CDR3 protein is CASSQDPGGAPSSYNEQFF. The CDR3 coding sequence is TGCGCCAGCAGCCAAGATCCCGGGGGGGCCCCGAGCTCCTACAATGAGCAGTTCTTC.